This TCR beta chain came from a study of T cells in Graves' hyperthyroidism and ophthalmopathy. The definition of stable Graves' hyperthyroidism was no ophthalmopathy progression within 18 months. Fresh peripheral blood, 8 to 10 ml, was the source of the PBMCs. In the case of this clonotype: Antigen unknown.

Amplified TCR beta CDR3 regions derived from RNA transcripts. The TCR CDR3 first-round RT-PCR relied on the HTBI primer set. TCRdb independently ran MiXCR on the multiplex PCR reads; one entry per CDR3 protein. The table includes approximately 740,000 distinct CDR3 sequences, less than 15% detected once. Germline values: CDR1 SGHDT, CDR2 YYEEEE. The CDR3 length is 15 residues. V lost 2 bases to trimming and J lost 0 bases, with 11 bases between them. Study-level results: A model built on 13 V-J features separated ophthalmopathy from stable hyperthyroidism. Clonotypes that were expanded in thyroid above 0.001 mostly appeared in blood too.

The chain uses TRBV5-6 and TRBJ1-1, with TRBD1 as a possible D gene (6 bases). This clonotype was sampled from a woman between 18 and 29 years old with Graves' hyperthyroidism. The sample taken for sequencing was blood. CDR3 sequence: CASSFGGAMNTEAFF. Written as DNA, the CDR3 is TGTGCCAGCAGCTTCGGGGGGGCCATGAACACTGAAGCTTTCTTT.